This T cell receptor (beta chain) emerged from a study of T-cell memory formation after mild COVID-19. Comment on this clonotype: No antigen is known for it.

Broader study findings: The CD4+ clones that contracted clustered mainly within CM and EM, and the CD8+ clones concentrated in EMRA. Some responding clones appeared in pre-infection memory, suggesting cross-reactive memory joined. In second-wave clones peaking day 37, SARS-CoV-2 specificity remained unconfirmed.

TCRdb re-called the 5' RACE reads with MiXCR, one entry per CDR3 protein. The table lists roughly 380,000 distinct CDR3 sequences, 28% of them singletons. With 0 bases clipped from V and 7 bases from J, the junction kept 10 bases outside the gene matches. The CDR3 consists of 15 residues. CDR1 is DFQATT and CDR2 is SNEGSKA in the germline V gene (reference sequence). The TCR was taken from an adult woman who had mild COVID-19 (a few samples of this study predate the infection). Cell type and time point are not known. V usage is TRBV20-1 and J usage is TRBJ2-7; 9 nucleotides match TRBD1. Sequenced sample: PBMCs or a T cell subset sorted from them (not recorded which). The CDR3 DNA reads TGCAGTGCTAGAGATTTGGGACAGGGATCCTCGGAGCAGTACTTC. Its translation is CSARDLGQGSSEQYF.